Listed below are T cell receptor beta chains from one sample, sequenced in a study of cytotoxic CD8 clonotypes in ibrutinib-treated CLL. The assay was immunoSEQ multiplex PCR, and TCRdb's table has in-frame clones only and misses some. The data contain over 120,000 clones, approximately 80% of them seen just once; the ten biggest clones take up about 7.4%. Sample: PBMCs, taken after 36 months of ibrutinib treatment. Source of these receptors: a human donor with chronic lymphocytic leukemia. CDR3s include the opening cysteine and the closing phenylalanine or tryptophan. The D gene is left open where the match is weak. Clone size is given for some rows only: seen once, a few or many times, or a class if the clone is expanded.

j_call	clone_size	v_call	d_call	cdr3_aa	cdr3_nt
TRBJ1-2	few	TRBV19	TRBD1	CASSPGDRENYGYTF	TGTGCCAGTAGTCCGGGGGACAGAGAAAACTATGGCTACACCTTC
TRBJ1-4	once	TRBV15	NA	CATSRDRGGEKLFF	TGTGCCACCAGCAGAGACAGGGGCGGTGAAAAACTGTTTTTT
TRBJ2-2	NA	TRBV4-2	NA	CASSQDRGRASGELFF	TGTGCCAGCAGCCAAGACAGGGGTAGAGCCTCCGGGGAGCTGTTTTTT
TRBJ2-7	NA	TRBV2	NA	CASSDQGLEQYF	TGTGCCAGCAGTGACCAGGGGCTCGAGCAGTACTTC
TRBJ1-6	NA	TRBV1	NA	CTSTSECETSYNSPLHF	TGCACCAGCACCAGTGAATGCGAAACCTCCTATAATTCACCCCTCCACTTT
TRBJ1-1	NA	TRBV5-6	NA	CASSPTNAEAFF	TGTGCCAGCAGCCCGACCAACGCTGAAGCTTTCTTT
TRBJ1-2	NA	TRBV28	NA	CASSLNYGYTF	TGTGCCAGCAGTCTTAACTATGGCTACACCTTC
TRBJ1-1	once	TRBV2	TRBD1	CASSERTGGNTEAFF	TGTGCCAGCAGTGAGCGTACAGGGGGAAACACTGAAGCTTTCTTT
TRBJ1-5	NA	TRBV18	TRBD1	CASSPGQGLKPQHF	TGTGCCAGCTCACCGGGACAGGGATTAAAGCCCCAGCATTTT
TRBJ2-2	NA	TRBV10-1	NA	CASGNTGELFF	TGCGCCAGCGGAAACACCGGGGAGCTGTTTTTT
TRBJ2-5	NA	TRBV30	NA	CASTSQYYNLQETQYF	TGTGCCAGCACAAGTCAATACTACAATCTTCAAGAGACCCAGTACTTC
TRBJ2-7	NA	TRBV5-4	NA	CASQRSPKDEQYF	TGTGCCAGCCAGAGAAGCCCAAAGGACGAGCAGTACTTC
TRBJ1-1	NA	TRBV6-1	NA	CASRKGLTEAFF	TGTGCCAGCAGGAAGGGACTTACTGAAGCTTTCTTT
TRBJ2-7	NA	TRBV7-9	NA	CASSTGLYEQYF	TGTGCCAGCAGCACGGGTCTCTACGAGCAGTACTTC
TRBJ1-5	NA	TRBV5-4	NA	CASSPDPGRVNQPQHF	TGTGCCAGCAGCCCCGACCCGGGCAGGGTAAATCAGCCCCAGCATTTT
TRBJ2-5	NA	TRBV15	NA	CATSTLQETQYF	TGTGCCACCAGCACGCTCCAAGAGACCCAGTACTTC
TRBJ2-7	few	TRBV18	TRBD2	CASSPPGLAAYEQYF	TGTGCCAGCTCACCTCCCGGACTAGCCGCCTACGAGCAGTACTTC
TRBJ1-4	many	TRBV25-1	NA	CASSEAGSGEKLFF	TGTGCCAGCAGTGAAGCAGGGTCAGGTGAAAAACTGTTTTTT
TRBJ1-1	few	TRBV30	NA	CAWSRGRGTEAFF	TGTGCCTGGAGTAGGGGAAGGGGCACTGAAGCTTTCTTT
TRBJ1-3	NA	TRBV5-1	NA	CASSLAGGPGNTIYF	TGCGCCAGCAGCTTGGCCGGGGGGCCGGGAAACACCATATATTTT
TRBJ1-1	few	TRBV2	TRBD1	CASSAGQGRTEAFF	TGTGCCAGCAGTGCAGGACAGGGTAGAACTGAAGCTTTCTTT
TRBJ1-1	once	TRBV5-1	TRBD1	CASSLVWNRGLRAEAFF	TGCGCCAGCAGCTTGGTCTGGAACAGGGGGCTAAGGGCTGAAGCTTTCTTT
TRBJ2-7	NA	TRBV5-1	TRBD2	CASSWSGGASYEQYF	TGCGCCAGCAGCTGGAGCGGGGGGGCTTCCTACGAGCAGTACTTC
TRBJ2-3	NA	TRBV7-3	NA	CASSLNWAGSTDTQYF	TGTGCCAGCAGCTTAAATTGGGCGGGCAGCACAGATACGCAGTATTTT
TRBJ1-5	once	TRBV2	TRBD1	CASSDSGGMPQHF	TGTGCCAGCAGTGATTCAGGGGGCATGCCCCAGCATTTT
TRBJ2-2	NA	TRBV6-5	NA	CASTTRTPWGELFF	TGTGCCAGCACCACCCGGACCCCTTGGGGGGAGCTGTTTTTT
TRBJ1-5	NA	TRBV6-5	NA	CASSPQGLSNQPQHF	TGTGCCAGCAGCCCCCAGGGCCTCAGCAATCAGCCCCAGCATTTT
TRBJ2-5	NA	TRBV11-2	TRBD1	CASSQETGVQETQYF	TGTGCCAGCAGCCAAGAGACAGGGGTCCAAGAGACCCAGTACTTC